This T cell receptor beta chain was sequenced during a study of cytomegalovirus exposure and HLA in healthy donors. As concerns this clone: Its antigen is unknown.

General study findings and limits: Association of 16,951 TCR beta sequences with HLA alleles was found at 0.05 false discovery rate in a later analysis. A highly shared variant cluster was judged a likely technical artifact. Indistinguishable V segments such as TRBV6-2 and TRBV6-3 were excluded.

60 Vbeta and 13 Jbeta primers were used in PCR. Clones were sequenced by immunoSEQ multiplex PCR, and TCRdb holds only the in-frame ones, with some missing. The profile shows 60,000 to 70,000 clones, 65% to 70% of them singletons. This CDR3 has 15 residues. Per germline, CDR1 MNHEY and CDR2 SVGAGI. With 7 bases removed from V and 11 bases from J, the gap between germline ends came to 26 bases. The TCR originated in a man aged 35-49 years in good health and CMV-seropositive. The chain recombines TRBV6-5 with TRBJ1-2; possibly TRBD1 for D (6 bases). The sample was PBMCs. CDR3 in amino acids: CASTPSPGHSPGYTF. DNA of the CDR3: TGTGCCAGCACCCCCTCGCCGGGACACAGTCCAGGTTACACCTTC.